The clone carrying this T cell receptor beta chain appeared once. V dropped 4 bases and J dropped 13 bases, with 14 bases sitting between them. The CDR3 totals 13 residues. Germline values: CDR1 MNHEY, CDR2 SMNVEV (reference sequence). This sample was taken from a study of blood T cell repertoires in COVID-19. Study-level information: The United States, Italy and Spain were the sources of the acute and convalescent COVID-19 samples. PBMCs, B-cell-depleted T cells, or T cells were the source of the cDNA or gDNA that made up the material.

The repertoire was sequenced with immunoSEQ multiplex PCR; TCRdb's copy has only in-frame clones and lacks some. Of under 350,000 clones listed, approximately 86% were seen once; the top ten hold 1% to 1.5%. The chain is built from TRBV27 and TRBJ1-6; tentatively, D is TRBD1 (6 bases). The receptor comes from a man between 65 and 80 years old with acute or convalescent COVID-19. The specimen sequenced was peripheral blood. CDR3 region: CASSYGQLAPLHF. CDR3 DNA sequence: TGTGCCAGCAGTTACGGACAGCTCGCCCCCCTCCACTTT.